The present TCR beta chain was sequenced within a study of T cell changes during pregnancy in multiple sclerosis (dated by TCRdb to the late 2010s). Study-level background: Changes in the T cell repertoire over the course of pregnancy were examined in this study in women with multiple sclerosis.

Libraries were made using the immunoSEQ multiplex PCR assay. In its TCRdb copy, this immuneACCESS table keeps in-frame sequences only and misses some clones. Where compared with another copy, unresolved V genes explain less than half of these, and the others have no known cause. This sample gives around 50,000 clones in total; almost 95% of them show up just once. The ten most abundant clones make up approximately 4.3% of the sample. CDR1 and CDR2, per the germline V gene (reference sequence), are LNHDA and SQIVND. The CDR3 holds 15 amino acids from the cysteine to the phenylalanine. CDR3 DNA is the only sequence kept; it has 45 bases, read in frame from the first base. V is cut by 6 bases and J by 0 bases, and the space between the germline ends is 12 bases. Comment on this clone: Its antigen is still unknown. There are no base qualities to consult, and no much larger clone falls within one base.

This chain is built from TRBV19 and TRBJ1-5; the D gene identity is not certain. The sequencing here drew on CD8+ T cells from peripheral blood mononuclear cells, taken in the first trimester of pregnancy. The receptor was derived from a female donor with multiple sclerosis, enrolled in a pregnancy study. CDR3 loop: CASRTGEYSNQPQHF. The DNA sequence reads TGTGCCAGTAGAACTGGAGAGTATAGCAATCAGCCCCAGCATTTT.